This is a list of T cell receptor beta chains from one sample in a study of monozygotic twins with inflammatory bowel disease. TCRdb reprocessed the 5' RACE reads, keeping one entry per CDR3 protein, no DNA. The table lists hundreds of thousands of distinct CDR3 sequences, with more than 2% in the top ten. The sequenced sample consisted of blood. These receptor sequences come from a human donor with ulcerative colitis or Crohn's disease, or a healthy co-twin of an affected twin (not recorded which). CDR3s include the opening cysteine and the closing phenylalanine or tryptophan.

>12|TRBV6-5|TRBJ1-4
CASRTLEEKLFF
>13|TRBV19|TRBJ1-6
CASTSQGNSPLHF
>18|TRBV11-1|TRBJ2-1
CASSLGLAGGPHDNEQFF
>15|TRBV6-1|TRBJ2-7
CASSKPGTGTGEQYF
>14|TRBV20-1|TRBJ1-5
CSARTQAGNQPQHF
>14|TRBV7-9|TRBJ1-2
CASSLTGDVRGYTF
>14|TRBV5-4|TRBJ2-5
CASSPGRREETQYF
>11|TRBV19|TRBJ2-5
CASREGFKQYF
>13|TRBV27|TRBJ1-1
CASMGGLDTEAFF
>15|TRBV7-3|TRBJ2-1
CASSPWRGAYNEQFF
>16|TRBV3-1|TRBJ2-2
CASSPRTVSNTGELFF
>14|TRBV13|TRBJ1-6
CASSSGRANSPLHF
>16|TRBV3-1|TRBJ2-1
CASSQDRGQGRNEQFF
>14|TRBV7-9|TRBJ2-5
CASSPGAFQETQYF
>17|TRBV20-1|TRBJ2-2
CSARGPSGGPNTGELFF
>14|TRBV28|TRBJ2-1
CASRKGGSDNEQFF
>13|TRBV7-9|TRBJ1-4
CASSLYRDEKLFF
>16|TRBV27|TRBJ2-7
CASSLASSGTPYEQYF
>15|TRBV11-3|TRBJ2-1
CASSPTGQGYNEQFF
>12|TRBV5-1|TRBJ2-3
CASSYAGNTQYF
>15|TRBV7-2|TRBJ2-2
CASGERGLNTGELFF
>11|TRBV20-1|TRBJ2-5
CSAGFQETQYF
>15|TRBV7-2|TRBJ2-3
CASSSRSGNRDTQYF
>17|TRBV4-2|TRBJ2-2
CASSQVGALGGTGELFF
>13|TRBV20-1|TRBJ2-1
CSASPLAGRPQFF
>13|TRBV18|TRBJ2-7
CASSMGLNYEQYF
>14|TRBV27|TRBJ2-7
CVSSLGRSHYEQYF
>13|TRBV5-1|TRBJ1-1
CASSLITGTEAFF
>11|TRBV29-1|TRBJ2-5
CSVGTQETQYF
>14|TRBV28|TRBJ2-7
CASSLTRQSYEQYF
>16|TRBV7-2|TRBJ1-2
CASSFRTGVTPYGYTF
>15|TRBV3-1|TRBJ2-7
CASSHPTAEDYEQYF
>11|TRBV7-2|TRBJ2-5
CASALQETQYF
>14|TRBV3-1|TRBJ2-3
CASSQEGMADTQYF
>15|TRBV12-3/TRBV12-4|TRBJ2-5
CASSRGLADSETQYF
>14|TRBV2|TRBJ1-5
CASSELGSNQPQHF
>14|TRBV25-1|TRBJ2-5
CASSEITDQETQYF
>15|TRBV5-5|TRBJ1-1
CASSLTVGEGTEAFF